This T cell receptor (beta chain) was observed in a study of type 1 and type 2 diabetes patients. Looking at the study overall: The cohort mixed type 1 diabetes, type 2 diabetes and nondiabetic donors. T cells were magnetically sorted from PBMCs as CD4+ or CD8+ subsets.

Amplification started from genomic DNA. Amplification of the beta chain CDR3 used 30 forward and 13 reverse multiplex primers. TCRdb independently ran MiXCR on the multiplex PCR reads; one entry per CDR3 protein. The repertoire holds around 300,000 distinct CDR3 sequences, with around 47% as singletons. The CDR3 totals 14 residues. Trimming took off 6 bases at V and 4 bases at J, with 18 bases between the two ends. From germline, CDR1 is SQVTM and CDR2 ANQGSEA. This chain uses TRBV29-1 with TRBJ1-1, with D hard to call. This TCR was recovered from a man aged 18 to 30 with type 2 diabetes. What was sequenced was peripheral blood mononuclear cells (PBMCs). DNA of the CDR3: TGCAGCGTCCGCTCGCTGTTATTGGGCACTGAAGCTTTCTTT. This encodes CSVRSLLLGTEAFF.